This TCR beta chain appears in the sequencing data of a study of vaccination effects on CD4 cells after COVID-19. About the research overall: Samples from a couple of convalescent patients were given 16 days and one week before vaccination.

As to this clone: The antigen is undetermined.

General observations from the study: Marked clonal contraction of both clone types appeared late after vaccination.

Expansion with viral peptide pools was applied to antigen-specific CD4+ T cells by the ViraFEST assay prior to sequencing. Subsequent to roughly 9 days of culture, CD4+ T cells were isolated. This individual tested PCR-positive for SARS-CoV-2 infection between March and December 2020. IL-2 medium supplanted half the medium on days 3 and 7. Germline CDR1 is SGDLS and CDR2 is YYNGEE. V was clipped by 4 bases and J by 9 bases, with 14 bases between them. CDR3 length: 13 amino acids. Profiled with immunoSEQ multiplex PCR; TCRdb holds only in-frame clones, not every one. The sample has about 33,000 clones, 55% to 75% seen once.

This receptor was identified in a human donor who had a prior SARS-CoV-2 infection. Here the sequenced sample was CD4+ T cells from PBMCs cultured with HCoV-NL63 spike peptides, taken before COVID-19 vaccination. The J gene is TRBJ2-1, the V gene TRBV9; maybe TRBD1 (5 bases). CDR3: CASSPLGAGEQFF. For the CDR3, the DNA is TGTGCCAGCAGCCCCCTAGGGGCCGGTGAGCAGTTCTTC.